The source of this T cell receptor (beta chain) is a study of CD8 T cells in Susac syndrome. Findings and caveats of the study: TCR sequencing and HLA analysis covered a relatively small number of individuals.

On this clonotype itself: Its antigen is unknown.

Reverse transcription used roughly 0.5 to 1 ug RNA and random hexamers. MiXCR, run by TCRdb on the immunoSEQ multiplex PCR reads, gives a single entry per CDR3 protein. The table records around 190,000 distinct CDR3 sequences, roughly 96% of them present only once. This CDR3 region has 15 residues. The germline V and J ends were trimmed by 6 bases and 0 bases, with 17 bases remaining between them. In germline, CDR1 is DFQATT, CDR2 SNEGSKA (reference sequence). The sequence was collected from a human donor with multiple sclerosis. This chain links TRBV20-1 with TRBJ1-2; D call uncertain. Sequenced input: CD8+ T cells from PBMCs. The CDR3 spells CSASHTAAANYGYTF. CDR3 in DNA: TGCAGTGCCTCTCACACAGCGGCAGCTAACTATGGCTACACCTTC.